This T cell receptor beta chain is drawn from a study of identical twins. Findings of the study overall: Where out-of-frame alpha sequences were twin-shared, they showed excess low generation probability. Clonotypes of the beta chain that were abundant in cord blood carried fewer insertions (memory repertoires showed none).

The CDR3 sequence is 11 residues long. Trimming cost V 3 bases and J 4 bases, with 2 bases left between them. CDR1 LGHDT and CDR2 YNNKEL come from the germline V gene (reference sequence). TCRdb ran MiXCR on the 5' RACE reads and lists one entry per CDR3 protein. Of 430,000 or so distinct CDR3 sequences in the sample, more than 20% were seen once. This clonotype was observed at least ten times. Its antigen remains unidentified. The sample was also reused in another study, on T cells expressing NK-cell markers. That study adds: Just one sequenced donor of eight was HCMV-seronegative, while seven were seropositive. For several donors, the dominant NKG2C+ clonotypes made up roughly 1.0-7.5% of their CD8+ T cells.

The sample consisted of CD4+ T cells sorted from blood. V and J are TRBV3-1 and TRBJ2-3; unclear D gene. This receptor was obtained from a woman between 18 and 29 years old in good health. CDR3 nucleotides: TGTGCCAGCAGCCAGTCAGATACGCAGTATTTT. Protein: CASSQSDTQYF.